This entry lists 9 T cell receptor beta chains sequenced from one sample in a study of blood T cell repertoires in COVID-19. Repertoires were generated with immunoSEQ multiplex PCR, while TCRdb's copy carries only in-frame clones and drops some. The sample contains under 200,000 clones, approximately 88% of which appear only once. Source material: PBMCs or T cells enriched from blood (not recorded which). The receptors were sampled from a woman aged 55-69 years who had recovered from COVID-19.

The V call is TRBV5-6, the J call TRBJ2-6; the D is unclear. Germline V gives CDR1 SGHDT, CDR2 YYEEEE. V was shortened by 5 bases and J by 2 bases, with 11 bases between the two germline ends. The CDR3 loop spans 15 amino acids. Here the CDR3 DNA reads TGTGCCAGCAGTTATTCCGGTACTGGGGCCAACGTCCTGACTTTC. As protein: CASSYSGTGANVLTF. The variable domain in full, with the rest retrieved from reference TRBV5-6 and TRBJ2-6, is DAGVTQSPTHLIKTRGQQVTLRCSPKSGHDTVSWYQQALGQGPQFIFQYYEEEERQRGNFPDRFSGHQFPNYSSELNVNALLLGDSALYLCASSYSGTGANVLTFGAGSRLTVL.

This chain's CDR3 is CASSQVATRSYNEQFF. The CDR3 DNA reads TGTGCCAGCAGCCAAGTGGCGACTAGGTCCTACAATGAGCAGTTCTTC. This chain joins TRBV3-1 (or the pseudogene TRBV3-2) and TRBJ2-1; D is possibly TRBD2 (6 bases). Germline assignment: CDR1 LGHDT and CDR2 YNNKEL (reference sequence). Trimming removed 1 base at V and 1 base at J, with 11 bases between. CDR3 length equals 16 residues.

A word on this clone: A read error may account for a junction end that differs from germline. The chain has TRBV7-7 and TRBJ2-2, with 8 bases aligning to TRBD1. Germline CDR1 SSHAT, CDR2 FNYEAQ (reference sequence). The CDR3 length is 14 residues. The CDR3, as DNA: TGTGCTAGCAGCCCGGACAGGGTGTCCGGGGAGCTGTTTTTT. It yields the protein CASSPDRVSGELFF.

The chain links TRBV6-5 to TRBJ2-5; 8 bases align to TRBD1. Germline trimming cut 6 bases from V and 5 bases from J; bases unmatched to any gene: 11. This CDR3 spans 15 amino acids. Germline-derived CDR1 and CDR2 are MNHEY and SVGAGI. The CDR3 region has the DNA TGTGCCAGCAGCGACTCCGCAGGGGGCTGGGAGACCCAGTACTTC. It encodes CASSDSAGGWETQYF.

The CDR3 region is CASSNGHGSEQYF. The CDR3 DNA is TGTGCCAGCAGTAACGGCCACGGGAGCGAGCAGTACTTC. This chain links TRBV6-5 with TRBJ2-7; D may be TRBD2 (6 bases). CDR1 is MNHEY, CDR2 SVGAGI, per germline. The V gene lost 5 bases and the J gene lost 6 bases, with 14 bases spanning the gap. CDR3 length: 13 residues.

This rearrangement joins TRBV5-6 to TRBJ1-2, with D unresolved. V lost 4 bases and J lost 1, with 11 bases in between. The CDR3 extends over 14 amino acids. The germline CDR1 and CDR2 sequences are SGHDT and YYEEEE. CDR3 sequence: CASSLSGFNYGYTF. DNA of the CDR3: TGTGCCAGCAGCCTGAGCGGATTTAACTATGGCTACACCTTC.

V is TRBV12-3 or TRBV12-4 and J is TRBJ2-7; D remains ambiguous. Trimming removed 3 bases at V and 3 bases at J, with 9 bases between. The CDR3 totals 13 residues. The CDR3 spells CASSFGRYYEQYF. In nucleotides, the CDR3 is TGTGCCAGCAGTTTTGGGCGATACTACGAGCAGTACTTC.

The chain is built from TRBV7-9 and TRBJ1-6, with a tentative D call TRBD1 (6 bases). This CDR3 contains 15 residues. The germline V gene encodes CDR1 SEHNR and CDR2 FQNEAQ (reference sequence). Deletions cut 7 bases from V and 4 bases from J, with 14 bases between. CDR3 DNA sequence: TGTGCCAGCACTGGCGGACAGCCTTATAATTCACCCCTCCACTTT. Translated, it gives CASTGGQPYNSPLHF.

CDR3 sequence reads: CASRIGGDQPQHF. For the CDR3, the DNA is TGCGCCAGCAGGATAGGGGGGGATCAGCCCCAGCATTTT. This sequence joins TRBV5-1 and TRBJ1-5, with a possible D match to TRBD1 (6 bases). CDR3 length equals 13 residues. CDR1 is SGHRS, CDR2 YFSETQ, per germline. Trimming took 5 bases from V and 5 from J, leaving 11 bases between them.